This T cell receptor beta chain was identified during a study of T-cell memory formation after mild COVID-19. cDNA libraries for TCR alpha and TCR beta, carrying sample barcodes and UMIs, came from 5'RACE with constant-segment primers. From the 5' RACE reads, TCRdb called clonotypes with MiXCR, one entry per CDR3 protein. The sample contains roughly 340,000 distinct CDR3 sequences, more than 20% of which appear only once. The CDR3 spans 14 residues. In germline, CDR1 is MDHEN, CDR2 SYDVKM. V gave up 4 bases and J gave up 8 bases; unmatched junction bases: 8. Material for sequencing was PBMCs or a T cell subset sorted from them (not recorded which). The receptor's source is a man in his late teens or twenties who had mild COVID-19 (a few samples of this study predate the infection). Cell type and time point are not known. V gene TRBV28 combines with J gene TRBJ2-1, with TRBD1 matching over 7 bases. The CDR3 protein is CASSSGQAYHEQFF. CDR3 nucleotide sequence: TGTGCCAGCAGTTCCGGACAGGCTTACCATGAGCAGTTCTTC.